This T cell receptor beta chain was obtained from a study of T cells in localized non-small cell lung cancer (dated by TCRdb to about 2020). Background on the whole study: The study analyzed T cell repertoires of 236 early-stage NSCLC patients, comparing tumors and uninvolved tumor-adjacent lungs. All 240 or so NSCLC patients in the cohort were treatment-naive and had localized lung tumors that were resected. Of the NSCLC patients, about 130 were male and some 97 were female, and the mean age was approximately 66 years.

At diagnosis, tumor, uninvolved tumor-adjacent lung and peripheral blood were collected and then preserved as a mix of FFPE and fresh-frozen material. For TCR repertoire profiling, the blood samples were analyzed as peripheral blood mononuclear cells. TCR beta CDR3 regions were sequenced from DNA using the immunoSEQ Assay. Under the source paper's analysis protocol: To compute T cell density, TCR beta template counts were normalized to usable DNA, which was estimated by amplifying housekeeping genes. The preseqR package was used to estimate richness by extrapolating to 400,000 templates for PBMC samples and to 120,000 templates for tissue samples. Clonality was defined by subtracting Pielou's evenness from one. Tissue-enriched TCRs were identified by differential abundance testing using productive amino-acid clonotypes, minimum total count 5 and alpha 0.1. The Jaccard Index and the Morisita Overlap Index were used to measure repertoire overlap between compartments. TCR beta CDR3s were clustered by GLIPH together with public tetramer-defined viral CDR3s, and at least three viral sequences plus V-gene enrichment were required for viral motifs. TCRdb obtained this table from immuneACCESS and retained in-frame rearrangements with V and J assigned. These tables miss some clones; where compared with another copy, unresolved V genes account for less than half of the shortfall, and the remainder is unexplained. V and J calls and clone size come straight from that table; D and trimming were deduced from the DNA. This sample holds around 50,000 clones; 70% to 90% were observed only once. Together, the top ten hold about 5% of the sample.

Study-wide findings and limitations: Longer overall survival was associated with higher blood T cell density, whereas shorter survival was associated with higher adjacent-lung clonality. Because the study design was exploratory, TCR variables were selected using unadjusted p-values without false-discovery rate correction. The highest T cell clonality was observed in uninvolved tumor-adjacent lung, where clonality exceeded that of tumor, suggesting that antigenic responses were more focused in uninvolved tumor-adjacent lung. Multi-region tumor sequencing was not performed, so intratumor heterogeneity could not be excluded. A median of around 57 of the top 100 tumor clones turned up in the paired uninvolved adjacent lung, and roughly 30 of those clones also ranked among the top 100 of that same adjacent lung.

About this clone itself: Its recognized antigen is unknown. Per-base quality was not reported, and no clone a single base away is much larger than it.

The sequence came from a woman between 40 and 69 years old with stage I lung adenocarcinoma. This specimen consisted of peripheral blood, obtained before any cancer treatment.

The DNA sequence follows: TGTGCCAGCAGCGTCGGGGGTGCGGCTAATGAAAAACTGTTTTTT. This sequence encodes CASSVGGAANEKLFF. Rearrangement joined TRBV7-9 to TRBJ1-4, and TRBD1 may be the D gene, going by 5 matching bases. Deletion took 5 bases off V and 3 bases off J, with a span of 13 bases between the germline ends. Taken from cysteine to phenylalanine, the CDR3 has 15 residues. CDR3 DNA only is kept here, 45 bases in frame from base 1. The germline V gene (reference sequence) gives CDR1 as SEHNR and CDR2 as FQNEAQ.